This TCR beta chain was obtained from a study of blood T cell repertoires in COVID-19. Profiled with immunoSEQ multiplex PCR; TCRdb holds only in-frame clones, not every one. The sample holds 270,000 or so clones, around 89% seen once. Germline CDR1 reads SGHRS; CDR2 reads YFSETQ. The V end lost 0 bases, the J end lost 2 bases, and 9 bases lay between the germline ends. This CDR3 region has 15 residues. This chain connects TRBV5-1 to TRBJ1-3; D gene uncertain. This receptor was obtained from a man aged 35-49 years with acute or convalescent COVID-19. Sequencing used peripheral blood. Written as DNA, the CDR3 is TGCGCCAGCAGCTTGGACAGCTCCACTGGAAACACCATATATTTT. Its translation is CASSLDSSTGNTIYF.